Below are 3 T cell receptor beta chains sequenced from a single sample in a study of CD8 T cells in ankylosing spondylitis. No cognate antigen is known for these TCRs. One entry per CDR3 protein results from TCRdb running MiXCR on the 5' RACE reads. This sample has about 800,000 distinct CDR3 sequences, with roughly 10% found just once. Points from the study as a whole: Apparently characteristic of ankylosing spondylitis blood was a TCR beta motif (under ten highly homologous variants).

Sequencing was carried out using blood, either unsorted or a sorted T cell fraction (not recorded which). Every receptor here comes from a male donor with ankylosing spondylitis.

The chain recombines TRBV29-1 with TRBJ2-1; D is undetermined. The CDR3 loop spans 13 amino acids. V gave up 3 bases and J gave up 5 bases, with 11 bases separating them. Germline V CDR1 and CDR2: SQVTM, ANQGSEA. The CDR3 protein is CSVDRTTNNEQFF. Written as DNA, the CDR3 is TGCAGCGTTGATAGAACTACCAACAATGAGCAGTTCTTC.

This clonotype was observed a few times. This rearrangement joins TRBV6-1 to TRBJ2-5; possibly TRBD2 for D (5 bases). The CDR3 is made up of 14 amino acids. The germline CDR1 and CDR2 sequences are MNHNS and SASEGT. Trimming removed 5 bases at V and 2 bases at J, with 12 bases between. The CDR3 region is CASSLAVEQETQYF. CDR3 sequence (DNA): TGTGCCAGCAGTCTAGCAGTCGAACAAGAGACCCAGTACTTC.

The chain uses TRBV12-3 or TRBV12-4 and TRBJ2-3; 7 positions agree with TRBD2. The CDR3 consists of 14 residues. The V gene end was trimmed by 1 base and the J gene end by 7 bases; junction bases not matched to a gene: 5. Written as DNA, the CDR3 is TGTGCCAGCAGTTTAGGGGCTAGCGGTTATACGCAGTATTTT. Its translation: CASSLGASGYTQYF.